The present T cell receptor (beta chain) was sequenced within a study of patients and donors after allogeneic stem cell transplantation. This CDR3 is built from 14 residues. V lost 0 bases, J lost 2 bases, and 10 bases lay in between. Germline CDR1 is DFQATT and CDR2 is SNEGSKA (reference sequence). Using its own MiXCR run on the RT-PCR reads, TCRdb lists one record per CDR3 protein. The top ten clones hold about 7% of a sample with hundreds of thousands of distinct CDR3 sequences, more than 15% of them seen once. Sequenced input: blood, either unsorted or a sorted T cell fraction (not recorded which). The chain has TRBV20-1 and TRBJ1-2; the D gene is possibly TRBD1 (5 bases). The receptor's source is a human donor who was either an allogeneic HSCT recipient or a stem cell or donor lymphocyte infusion donor (not recorded which). It is not recorded whose cells these are; they may come from a transplant donor. In nucleotides, the CDR3 is TGCAGTGCTAGAGATTTGGGACGGAACTATGGCTACACCTTC. The encoded protein is CSARDLGRNYGYTF.